The rows below give T cell receptor beta chains drawn from one sample of a study of T cells in Graves' hyperthyroidism and ophthalmopathy. TCRdb processed the multiplex PCR reads anew with MiXCR; each CDR3 protein has one entry. The table lists 400,000 or so distinct CDR3 sequences, about 14% of them singletons, with about 18% in the top ten. Sequenced material: blood. The receptor set was obtained from a woman in her twenties or thirties with Graves' ophthalmopathy. CDR3s include the opening cysteine and the closing phenylalanine or tryptophan. Size is omitted from some rows. Given values are once, few, many or a class for expanded clones.

many TRBJ2-5 TRBV4-1 CASSPLLQNGDQYF
- TRBJ1-1 TRBV7-2 CASSLRAGGDTEAFF
many TRBJ2-7 TRBV18 CASSPRGGWDEQYF
many TRBJ2-7 TRBV6-1 CASSEFSGGQRNYEQYF
once TRBJ1-5 TRBV18 CASAGGDQPQHF
few TRBJ2-1 TRBV7-3 CASSLWGGGADEQFF
- TRBJ2-7 TRBV19 CASSIARTGATTYEQYF
many TRBJ2-6 TRBV11-2 CASSPNHGFSGANVLTF
many TRBJ2-1 TRBV9 CASSVGGVSLNEQFF
many TRBJ1-5 TRBV5-1 CASSNGNSNQPQHF
many TRBJ2-2 TRBV5-5 CASSLGLAVNTGELFF
few TRBJ1-1 TRBV5-6 CASSLFRQGATEAFF
few TRBJ2-6 TRBV6-6 CASSYQGSGANVLTF
many TRBJ2-3 TRBV6-2/TRBV6-3 CASTSVRSTDTQYF
many TRBJ1-1 TRBV27 CASSGQPDNLNTEAFF
- TRBJ1-6 TRBV5-5 CASSSRVGLSSPLHF
- TRBJ1-1 TRBV14 CASSQGWTAEAFF
many TRBJ2-7 TRBV6-1 CASSEVTGEGYEQYF
many TRBJ2-1 TRBV20-1 CSALDPRGNEQFF
many TRBJ2-1 TRBV11-3 CASSFGTNNEQFF
many TRBJ1-1 TRBV6-1 CASSYRATNTEAFF
- TRBJ2-3 TRBV4-2 CASSPNSSPDTQYF
- TRBJ1-2 TRBV14 CASSQVIAGGNYGYTF
many TRBJ2-7 TRBV24-1 CATSEGSSYEQYF
many TRBJ1-2 TRBV6-1 CALIPRGGGGYTF
many TRBJ1-2 TRBV5-1 CASSMSGGDGYTF
many TRBJ2-2 TRBV4-1 CASSQFLAGGLDTGELFF
many TRBJ2-7 TRBV12-3/TRBV12-4 CASSPLLGNYEQYF
- TRBJ2-1 TRBV10-3 CAISESSSTDEQFF
- TRBJ1-2 TRBV6-1 CASSRTGRNGYTF
many TRBJ2-5 TRBV20-1 CSAREQASGGMLETQYF
many TRBJ2-3 TRBV28 CASSPPGPAFTDTQYF
many TRBJ2-2 TRBV7-6 CASSLGLANTGELFF
many TRBJ1-3 TRBV6-5 CASSYSIGGQSWPGNTIYF
many TRBJ2-2 TRBV2 CASSELSDRTGELFF
- TRBJ1-2 TRBV5-6 CASSFKGDTPYGYTF
many TRBJ2-5 TRBV5-1 CASSGSDSPHVRETQYF
many TRBJ2-2 TRBV7-9 CASSYRQGTGELFF
few TRBJ1-6 TRBV28 CASSFQFGIPLYNSPLHF
- TRBJ2-5 TRBV5-6 CASRPGTGETQYF
many TRBJ2-2 TRBV20-1 CSAIQGMDTGELFF
many TRBJ1-5 TRBV2 CASSTDRDRVSNQPQHF
- TRBJ2-3 TRBV12-3/TRBV12-4 CASISPGLAGGHDTDTQYF
many TRBJ2-3 TRBV5-1 CASSFRDYTTDTQYF
many TRBJ2-3 TRBV5-1 CASSLAGQGEADTQYF
few TRBJ2-1 TRBV20-1 CSARDWGGGDEQFF
many TRBJ2-1 TRBV7-9 CANLPLEGAYNEQFF
many TRBJ1-5 TRBV28 CASRSTVLFGSNQPQHF
- TRBJ1-5 TRBV14 CASSFQDEPQHF
few TRBJ2-5 TRBV19 CASRDRAGYETQYF
- TRBJ2-7 TRBV7-2 CASTPGTSPYEQYF
many TRBJ2-1 TRBV12-3/TRBV12-4 CASTYGGGVGEQFF
- - TRBV13 CASSSRQGPANEQYF
once TRBJ1-5 TRBV6-1 CASSEGTGDQPQHF